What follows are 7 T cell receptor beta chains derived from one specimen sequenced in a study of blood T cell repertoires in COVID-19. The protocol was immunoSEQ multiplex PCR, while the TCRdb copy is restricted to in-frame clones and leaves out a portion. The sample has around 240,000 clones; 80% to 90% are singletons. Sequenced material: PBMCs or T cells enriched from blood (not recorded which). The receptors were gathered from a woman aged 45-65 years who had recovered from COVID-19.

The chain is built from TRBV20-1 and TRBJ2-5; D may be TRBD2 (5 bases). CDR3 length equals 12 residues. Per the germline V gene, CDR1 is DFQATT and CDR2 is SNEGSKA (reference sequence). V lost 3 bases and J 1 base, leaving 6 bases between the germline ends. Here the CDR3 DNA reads TGCAGTGCTAGTCGGGGCCAAGAGACCCAGTACTTC. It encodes CSASRGQETQYF.

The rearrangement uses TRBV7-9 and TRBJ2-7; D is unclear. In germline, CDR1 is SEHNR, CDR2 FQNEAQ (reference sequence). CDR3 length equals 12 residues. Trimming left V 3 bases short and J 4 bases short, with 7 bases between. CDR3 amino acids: CASSLGRYEQYF. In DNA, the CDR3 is TGTGCCAGCAGCTTGGGCAGATACGAGCAGTACTTC. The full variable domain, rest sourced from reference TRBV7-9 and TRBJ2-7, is DTGVSQNPRHKITKRGQNVTFRCDPISEHNRLYWYRQTLGQGPEFLTYFQNEAQLEKSRLLSDRFSAERPKGSFSTLEIQRTEQGDSAMYLCASSLGRYEQYFGPGTRLTVT.

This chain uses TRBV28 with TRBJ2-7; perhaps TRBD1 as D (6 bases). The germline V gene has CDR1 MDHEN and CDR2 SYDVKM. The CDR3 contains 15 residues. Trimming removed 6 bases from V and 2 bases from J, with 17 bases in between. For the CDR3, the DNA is TGTGCCAGCAGGCGCACAGGGACAAGAACCTACGAGCAGTACTTC. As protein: CASRRTGTRTYEQYF.

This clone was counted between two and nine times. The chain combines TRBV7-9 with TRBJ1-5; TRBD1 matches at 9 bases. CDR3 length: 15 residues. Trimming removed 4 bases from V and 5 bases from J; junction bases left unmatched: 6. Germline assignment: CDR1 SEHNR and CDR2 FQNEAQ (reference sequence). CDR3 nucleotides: TGTGCCAGCAGCTCATCACAGGGGGCGGATCAGCCCCAGCATTTT. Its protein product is CASSSSQGADQPQHF.

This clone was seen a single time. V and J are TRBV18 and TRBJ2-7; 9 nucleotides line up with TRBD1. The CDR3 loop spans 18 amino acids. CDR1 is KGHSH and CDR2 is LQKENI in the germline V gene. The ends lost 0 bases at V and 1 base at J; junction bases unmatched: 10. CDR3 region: CASSPPSSGTGTSYEQYF. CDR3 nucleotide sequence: TGTGCCAGCTCACCACCGAGTTCTGGGACAGGGACATCCTACGAGCAGTACTTC.

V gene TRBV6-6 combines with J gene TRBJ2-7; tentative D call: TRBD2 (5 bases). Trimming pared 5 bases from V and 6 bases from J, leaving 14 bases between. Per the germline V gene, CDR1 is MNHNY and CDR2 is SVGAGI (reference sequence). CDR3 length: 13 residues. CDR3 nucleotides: TGTGCCAGCAGTGTACGCGGGTACGGCGAGCAGTACTTC. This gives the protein CASSVRGYGEQYF.

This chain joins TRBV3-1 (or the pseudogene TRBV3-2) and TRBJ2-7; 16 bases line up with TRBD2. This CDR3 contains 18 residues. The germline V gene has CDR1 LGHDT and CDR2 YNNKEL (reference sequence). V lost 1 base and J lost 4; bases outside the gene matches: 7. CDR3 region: CASSQAPGLAGGSYEQYF. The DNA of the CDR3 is TGTGCCAGCAGCCAAGCCCCGGGACTAGCGGGAGGGAGTTACGAGCAGTACTTC.